The 5 T cell receptor beta chains below were found in one sample sequenced in a study of CD8+CD57+ T cells in acquired aplastic anemia. The use of genomic DNA as template underpinned the TCR beta VDJ and CDR3 profiling. TCRdb used MiXCR to reprocess the reads, holding one entry per CDR3 protein. This sample carries 90,000 to 120,000 distinct CDR3 sequences, around 50% of them seen once, and the ten largest clones take 30% to 40%. The sample consisted of sorted CD4+, CD8+, or CD8+CD57+ T cells (not recorded which) from PBMCs. The source of these receptors is a human donor in good health, serving as a control.

This clonotype was seen ten or more times. The chain recombines TRBV27 with TRBJ1-6, with a weak D call TRBD1 (5 bases). The CDR3 extends over 12 amino acids. The V gene's germline CDR1 is MNHEY and CDR2 SMNVEV (reference sequence). The V end was cut by 3 bases, the J end by 10 bases, with 7 bases between. The CDR3 spells CASSFYRSPLHF. The DNA for the CDR3 is TGTGCCAGCAGTTTCTACAGGTCACCCCTCCACTTT.

The chain couples TRBV12-3 or TRBV12-4 to TRBJ1-1; tentatively, D is TRBD1 (6 bases). CDR3 size: 17 residues. The V end lost 2 bases, the J end lost 4 bases, and 20 bases lay between the germline ends. The CDR3 protein is CASSLSGAGSVGTEAFF. Here the CDR3 DNA reads TGTGCCAGCAGTTTATCGGGGGCGGGGAGTGTTGGCACTGAAGCTTTCTTT.

The chain recombines TRBV2 with TRBJ2-7, with 12 bases aligning to TRBD2. The CDR3 has 15 amino acids. Per the germline V gene, CDR1 is SNHLY and CDR2 is FYNNEI. V dropped 5 bases and J dropped 2; count of bases not matched to a gene: 4. DNA of the CDR3: TGTGCCAGCAGTTTTGGACTAGCGGGAACCTACGAGCAGTACGTC. This sequence encodes CASSFGLAGTYEQYV.

On this clonotype itself: Just one base apart from a much larger clone, this may be a read error. The chain employs TRBV6-5 and TRBJ2-6, with TRBD1 identical over 7 bases. V gave up 8 bases and J gave up 2 bases; unmatched junction bases: 6. The CDR3 runs to 15 residues. Germline loops: CDR1 MNHEY, CDR2 SVGAGI. The chain's CDR3 is CASGNQGAGANVLTF. The DNA for the CDR3 is TGTGCCAGCGGTAACCAGGGGGCTGGGGCCAACGTCCTGACTTTC.

In regard to this clonotype: The junction shows a germline mismatch at one end, possibly a read error. The chain employs TRBV7-9 and TRBJ1-6; D ambiguous. The CDR3 length is 15 residues. CDR1 and CDR2 from the germline V gene are SEHNR and FQNEAQ (reference sequence). This CDR3 is CACSLHEGGNSPLHF. CDR3 bases: TGTGCCTGCAGCCTTCACGAAGGTGGGAATTCACCCCTCCACTTT.